One sample yielded the 19 T cell receptor beta chains listed below, sequenced in a study of blood T cell repertoires in COVID-19. Profiled with immunoSEQ multiplex PCR; TCRdb holds only in-frame clones, not every one. The sample contains about 330,000 clones, approximately 90% of which appear only once. The specimen was peripheral blood. The receptor set was obtained from a man aged 25-45 years with COVID-19, enrolled during active disease.

The chain uses TRBV4-2 and TRBJ2-3, with D maybe TRBD1 (6 bases). This CDR3 region has 14 residues. Germline V lookup: CDR1 LGHNA, CDR2 YNFKEQ. V was cut by 4 bases and J by 10 bases, with 18 bases left in between. In DNA, the CDR3 is TGTGCCAGCAGCCCCTCTAGGGGGAGCGGAGCGCAGTATTTT. Its protein is CASSPSRGSGAQYF.

This clone has only one observation. The chain couples TRBV6-5 to TRBJ1-6; D not certain. The CDR3 sequence is 15 residues long. The V and J ends lost 2 bases and 6 bases respectively, with 11 bases between them. Germline V CDR1 and CDR2: MNHEY, SVGAGI. CDR3: CASSYQASLNSPLHF. CDR3 bases: TGTGCCAGCAGTTACCAGGCCAGTCTTAATTCACCCCTCCACTTT.

The chain joins TRBV19 to TRBJ2-7; D gene unclear. V was trimmed by 2 bases and J by 6 bases, leaving 8 bases between them. Germline loops: CDR1 LNHDA, CDR2 SQIVND (reference sequence). The CDR3 is 12 amino acids. CDR3 amino acids: CASSIRSSEQYF. Written as DNA, the CDR3 is TGTGCCAGTAGTATACGTAGTTCCGAGCAGTACTTC.

This clone has a single count. In DNA form, the CDR3 reads TGTGCCAGTAGTGAGTCATCTAGCGGGTCCCAGAGGACGCAGTATTTT. It is translated as CASSESSSGSQRTQYF. The rearrangement uses TRBV19 and TRBJ2-3; TRBD2 matches at 8 bases. The length of the CDR3 is 16 residues. The trim removed 5 bases at V and 9 bases at J, leaving 16 bases unmatched. Germline values: CDR1 LNHDA, CDR2 SQIVND (reference sequence).

The chain joins TRBV15 to TRBJ2-7; D remains ambiguous. Germline V gene sequence: CDR1 LNHNV, CDR2 YYDKDF (reference sequence). The CDR3 sequence is 14 residues long. Trimming shortened V by 1 base and J by 4 bases, and 11 bases separated the two germline ends. CDR3 region: CATSRVFGEYEQYF. As DNA, the CDR3 is TGTGCCACCAGCAGAGTCTTTGGAGAATACGAGCAGTACTTC.

This chain links TRBV9 with TRBJ2-1; 7 nucleotides match TRBD2. CDR3 size: 19 residues. From germline, CDR1 is SGDLS and CDR2 YYNGEE. Germline trimming cut 0 bases from V and 0 bases from J; bases unmatched to any gene: 12. The CDR3 reads CASSVEGSGYMSSYNEQFF. The DNA of the CDR3 is TGTGCCAGCAGCGTAGAAGGTAGCGGGTACATGAGCTCCTACAATGAGCAGTTCTTC.

In this sample, this clone turned up a few times. Compared with germline, one end of the junction differs, possibly owing to a read error. V and J are TRBV10-3 and TRBJ1-5, with a weak D call TRBD1 (5 bases). The CDR3 covers 13 residues. Germline V gene sequence: CDR1 ENHRY, CDR2 SYGVKD. DNA for the CDR3: TGTGCCAACAGTGGGGGGGGCAATCAGCCCCAGCATTTT. This sequence encodes CANSGGGNQPQHF.

V usage is TRBV25-1 and J usage is TRBJ1-6; D perhaps matches TRBD1 (5 bases). The CDR3 has 16 residues. Germline CDR1 MGHDK, CDR2 SYGVNS. Trimming shortened V by 4 bases and J by 0 bases, and 10 bases separated the two germline ends. CDR3 in DNA: TGTGCCAGCAGTGGGCAGGGCAGCTCCTATAATTCACCCCTCCACTTT. Amino acids: CASSGQGSSYNSPLHF.

This rearrangement joins TRBV6-5 to TRBJ1-4; 9 bases are shared with TRBD1. V lost 5 bases, J lost 4 bases, and 5 bases stayed unmatched. The length of the CDR3 is 15 residues. Germline lookup yields CDR1 MNHEY and CDR2 SVGAGI. The CDR3 spells CASSPQGAGNEKLFF. The CDR3 nucleotides read TGTGCCAGCAGTCCACAGGGGGCCGGTAATGAAAAACTGTTTTTT.

This chain connects TRBV18 to TRBJ1-1; 8 bases match TRBD1. The CDR3 is 15 residues long. The germline gives CDR1 KGHSH, CDR2 LQKENI. Germline trimming cut 4 bases from V and 5 bases from J; bases unmatched to any gene: 9. CDR3 in DNA: TGTGCCAGCTCACTCAGGGGGCTGAGTGAGACTGAAGCTTTCTTT. Translated: CASSLRGLSETEAFF.

V is TRBV3-1 (or the pseudogene TRBV3-2) and J is TRBJ2-1; D is unresolved. Looked up from germline, CDR1 is LGHDT and CDR2 is YNNKEL (reference sequence). V lost 4 bases and J 4 bases, leaving 11 bases between the germline ends. The CDR3 consists of 14 residues. The CDR3 DNA reads as TGTGCCAGCAGCCCCTCGAGCCGGTACAATGAGCAGTTCTTC. This codes for CASSPSSRYNEQFF.

This chain uses TRBV30 with TRBJ1-4, with 7 bases that match TRBD1. CDR1 is GTSNPN, CDR2 SVGIG, per germline (reference sequence). This CDR3 has 15 amino acids. V shed 3 bases and J 5 bases; nucleotides not matched to a gene: 9. CDR3 loop: CAWSTRDSSNEKLFF. In DNA form, the CDR3 reads TGTGCCTGGAGCACCCGGGACAGCTCGAATGAAAAACTGTTTTTT.

The gene calls are TRBV9 and TRBJ2-3, with D unresolved. This CDR3 spans 14 amino acids. Germline V gene lookup returns CDR1 SGDLS and CDR2 YYNGEE. The V gene lost 4 bases and the J gene lost 0 bases, with 9 bases spanning the gap. The CDR3 DNA is TGTGCCAGCAGCCGAGGCGCGAGCACAGATACGCAGTATTTT. This encodes CASSRGASTDTQYF. The complete variable domain, with remaining parts taken from reference TRBV9 and TRBJ2-3, reads DSGVTQTPKHLITATGQRVTLRCSPRSGDLSVYWYQQSLDQGLQFLIQYYNGEERAKGNILERFSAQQFPDLHSELNLSSLELGDSALYFCASSRGASTDTQYFGPGTRLTVL.

The genes are TRBV20-1 and TRBJ2-5, with 10 bases identical to TRBD1. Trimming cost V 3 bases and J 4 bases; bases outside gene matches: 5. Per germline, CDR1 DFQATT and CDR2 SNEGSKA (reference sequence). The CDR3 is 14 amino acids. CDR3 region: CSASKTGGVETQYF. In DNA, the CDR3 is TGCAGTGCTAGTAAGACAGGGGGCGTAGAGACCCAGTACTTC.

This clone was found once. J is TRBJ1-2 and V is TRBV4-1, with a possible D match to TRBD1 (5 bases). V was clipped by 0 bases and J by 2 bases, with 13 bases between them. The V gene's germline CDR1 is MGHRA and CDR2 YSYEKL. The CDR3 spans 16 residues. The CDR3 loop is CASSQERQGKNYGYTF. The CDR3 region has the DNA TGCGCCAGCAGCCAAGAGAGGCAGGGTAAAAACTATGGCTACACCTTC.

To note about this clone: One end of the junction varies from germline; a read error may be responsible. The chain recombines TRBV30 with TRBJ2-1; 8 nucleotides agree with TRBD1. CDR1 and CDR2 from the germline V gene are GTSNPN and SVGIG (reference sequence). The CDR3 extends over 15 amino acids. CDR3 in amino acids: CTWSVTGAGRNEQFF. DNA for the CDR3: TGTACCTGGAGTGTGACAGGGGCAGGGAGGAATGAGCAGTTCTTC.

The CDR3 DNA sequence: TGTGCCAGCAGCCAAGTTTGGGGACAGGGTGGGAATGGCTACACCTTC. Protein sequence: CASSQVWGQGGNGYTF. V usage is TRBV3-1 (or the pseudogene TRBV3-2) and J usage is TRBJ1-2, with 9 nucleotides matching TRBD1. The junction had 9 bases not matched to a gene; V was cut back by 1 base and J by 6 bases. Looked up from germline, CDR1 is LGHDT and CDR2 is YNNKEL (reference sequence). The CDR3 extends over 16 amino acids.

The gene calls are TRBV18 and TRBJ1-5; 7 positions match TRBD1. The CDR3 loop spans 17 amino acids. The germline CDR1 and CDR2 sequences are KGHSH and LQKENI. J gave up 1 base and V 2 bases, and 8 bases lay outside the gene matches. Here the CDR3 DNA reads TGTGCCAGCTCACCAATACCAGGGGGGTTGAGCAATCAGCCCCAGCATTTT. As protein: CASSPIPGGLSNQPQHF.

This sequence joins TRBV11-2 and TRBJ2-5; 15 bases are shared with TRBD2. The CDR3 covers 17 residues. CDR1 is SGHAT, CDR2 FQNNGV, per germline. The junction had 6 bases not matched to a gene; V was cut back by 2 bases and J by 5 bases. CDR3 in amino acids: CASSLWTSGGALETQYF. CDR3 sequence (DNA): TGTGCCAGCAGCTTATGGACTAGCGGGGGGGCGTTGGAGACCCAGTACTTC.